This entry lists 28 T cell receptor beta chains sequenced from one sample in a study of early T cells in non-severe SARS-CoV-2 infection. TCRdb used MiXCR to reprocess the 5' RACE reads, holding one entry per CDR3 protein. Of about 54,000 distinct CDR3 sequences in the sample, about 8% were seen once. Material: whole blood, obtained at baseline. The receptor source for this set is an adult who was a healthcare worker with PCR-confirmed SARS-CoV-2 infection or an uninfected control (not recorded which).

The sample holds a few counts of this clonotype. The V and J genes are TRBV2 and TRBJ1-6; perhaps TRBD1 as D (5 bases). V lost 10 bases to trimming and J lost 8 bases, with 15 bases between them. This CDR3 spans 13 amino acids. Germline values: CDR1 SNHLY, CDR2 FYNNEI. The DNA of the CDR3 is TGTGCCACGGAGGGACGGGATTATTCACCCCTCCACTTT. It specifies CATEGRDYSPLHF.

V gene TRBV3-1 combines with J gene TRBJ2-7; D is tentatively TRBD1 or TRBD2 (6 bases each). The CDR3 has 13 residues. CDR1 is LGHDT and CDR2 is YNNKEL in the germline V gene (reference sequence). The V end was cut by 4 bases, the J end by 4 bases, with 11 bases between. This chain's CDR3 is CASSREGGYEQYF. In DNA form, the CDR3 reads TGTGCCAGCAGCCGAGAGGGGGGTTACGAGCAGTACTTC.

The sample holds a few counts of this clonotype. The rearrangement uses TRBV18 and TRBJ2-1, with unresolved D. The V end lost 2 bases, the J end lost 0 bases, and 8 bases lay between the germline ends. Germline CDR1 and CDR2: KGHSH and LQKENI. CDR3 length: 15 amino acids. Here the CDR3 DNA reads TGTGCCAGCTCACCAACCGGTAGCTCCTACAATGAGCAGTTCTTC. It specifies CASSPTGSSYNEQFF.

This clonotype was seen only a few times. V usage is TRBV28 and J usage is TRBJ2-4, with 13 bases that match TRBD2. The junction had 14 bases not matched to a gene; V was cut back by 6 bases and J by 0 bases. The germline V gene has CDR1 MDHEN and CDR2 SYDVKM. CDR3 size: 20 residues. The CDR3 coding sequence is TGTGCCAGCAGCTTTGGGACTAGCGGGACCGGAGGGTTAGCCAAAAACATTCAGTACTTC. Its translation is CASSFGTSGTGGLAKNIQYF.

This chain uses TRBV15 with TRBJ2-1, with 8 bases fitting TRBD1. The germline CDR1 and CDR2 sequences are LNHNV and YYDKDF (reference sequence). CDR3 length equals 20 residues. Unmatched junction bases numbered 19, after V lost 2 bases and J lost 4 bases. DNA of the CDR3: TGTGCCACCAGCAGACCGGACAGGGTCCCTCTTGAGGAGGGGTACAATGAGCAGTTCTTC. Its protein product is CATSRPDRVPLEEGYNEQFF. Complete variable domain (other parts from reference TRBV15 and TRBJ2-1): DAMVIQNPRYQVTQFGKPVTLSCSQTLNHNVMYWYQQKSSQAPKLLFHYYDKDFNNEADTPDNFQSRRPNTSFCFLDIRSPGLGDTAMYLCATSRPDRVPLEEGYNEQFFGPGTRLTVL.

This clonotype has only a few counts. The rearrangement links TRBV7-9 to TRBJ2-1, with TRBD1 matching 9 bases. This CDR3 has 16 amino acids. V lost 5 bases to trimming and J lost 3 bases; unmatched junction nucleotides: 8. Germline values: CDR1 SEHNR, CDR2 FQNEAQ (reference sequence). The CDR3 DNA reads TGTGCCAGCAGCACCTGGGACAGGGATTTCTACAATGAGCAGTTCTTC. Its translation: CASSTWDRDFYNEQFF.

This clonotype occurred a few times. This sequence joins TRBV18 and TRBJ2-1; 9 nucleotides match TRBD2. Germline values: CDR1 KGHSH, CDR2 LQKENI. V gave up 0 bases and J gave up 5 bases; unmatched junction bases: 11. The length of the CDR3 is 18 residues. In DNA form, the CDR3 reads TGTGCCAGCTCACCACCGGGAGTGGCGGGAGGGCCCCACAATGAGCAGTTCTTC. As protein: CASSPPGVAGGPHNEQFF. The full variable domain, with the rest looked up from reference TRBV18 and TRBJ2-1, is NAGVMQNPRHLVRRRGQEARLRCSPMKGHSHVYWYRQLPEEGLKFMVYLQKENIIDESGMPKERFSAEFPKEGPSILRIQQVVRGDSAAYFCASSPPGVAGGPHNEQFFGPGTRLTVL.

The rearrangement links TRBV29-1 to TRBJ2-1, with 10 bases fitting TRBD2. Trimming at V came to 7 bases and at J to 9 bases, leaving 0 bases not matched to a gene. From germline, CDR1 is SQVTM and CDR2 ANQGSEA. The CDR3 is 10 amino acids. CDR3 region: CSGTSGEQFF. In DNA form, the CDR3 reads TGCAGCGGGACTAGCGGTGAGCAGTTCTTC.

The sample holds many counts of this clonotype. The chain carries TRBV20-1 and TRBJ2-1; 8 positions agree with TRBD2. The germline V gene has CDR1 DFQATT and CDR2 SNEGSKA (reference sequence). The J segment lost 8 bases and the V segment lost 0 bases, leaving 15 bases of the junction unmatched. CDR3 size: 17 residues. In DNA, the CDR3 is TGCAGTGCTAGAGATCTGAGCGGGAGTCGCGGGTTGGATGAGCAGTTCTTC. Protein product: CSARDLSGSRGLDEQFF.

This clonotype turned up a few times. V is TRBV11-2 and J is TRBJ2-6; D is ambiguous. Trimming removed 5 bases at V and 4 bases at J, with 12 bases between. The CDR3 runs to 15 residues. In germline, CDR1 is SGHAT, CDR2 FQNNGV. DNA for the CDR3: TGTGCCAGCAGCGAAGGGATCTCCGGGGCCAACGTCCTGACTTTC. Translation: CASSEGISGANVLTF.

Many counts were recorded for this clonotype. The chain joins TRBV7-9 to TRBJ2-3; D might be TRBD1 or TRBD2, each matching 5 bases. There are 15 residues in the CDR3. V was trimmed by 5 bases and J by 5 bases, leaving 17 bases between them. Looked up from germline, CDR1 is SEHNR and CDR2 is FQNEAQ (reference sequence). CDR3 nucleotides: TGTGCCAGCAGCCTCCGGGGCAGGGCTAAAGATACGCAGTATTTT. Translated: CASSLRGRAKDTQYF.

This clonotype was found a few times. The chain carries TRBV6-1 and TRBJ2-3; D is unresolved. The CDR3 loop spans 15 amino acids. Germline-derived CDR1 and CDR2 are MNHNS and SASEGT. V shed 1 base and J shed 0 bases, with 8 bases lying between them. The CDR3 spells CASSEVYSSTDTQYF. The CDR3 bases are TGTGCCAGCAGTGAAGTATACAGTAGCACAGATACGCAGTATTTT.

This clonotype occurred a few times. The chain carries TRBV29-1 and TRBJ2-3; D is perhaps TRBD1 or TRBD2 (5 bases each). Trimming took 2 bases from V and 3 from J, leaving 18 bases between them. The CDR3 spans 16 residues. Germline CDR1 reads SQVTM; CDR2 reads ANQGSEA. CDR3 nucleotides: TGCAGCGTTGAAATCGGACGGGGCCTGAGGACAGATACGCAGTATTTT. Its protein product is CSVEIGRGLRTDTQYF.

This clonotype was seen a handful of times. The genes are TRBV9 and TRBJ2-3; a weak D match, TRBD2 (8 bases). Germline CDR1 SGDLS, CDR2 YYNGEE. This CDR3 region has 19 residues. The germline V and J ends were trimmed by 3 bases and 3 bases, with 26 bases remaining between them. The CDR3 DNA follows: TGTGCCAGCAGCGCCGCCGGGACTAGAGGATTGACAGGGACAGATACGCAGTATTTT. It specifies CASSAAGTRGLTGTDTQYF. Supplemented by reference TRBV9 and TRBJ2-3, the full variable domain reads DSGVTQTPKHLITATGQRVTLRCSPRSGDLSVYWYQQSLDQGLQFLIQYYNGEERAKGNILERFSAQQFPDLHSELNLSSLELGDSALYFCASSAAGTRGLTGTDTQYFGPGTRLTVL.

At least ten counts were recorded for this clonotype. This rearrangement joins TRBV4-2 to TRBJ2-1; TRBD2 aligns across 8 bases. The CDR3 contains 14 residues. Germline assignment: CDR1 LGHNA and CDR2 YNFKEQ. Trimming removed 4 bases from V and 4 bases from J; junction bases left unmatched: 3. The CDR3 sequence is CASSPGLGYNEQFF. The CDR3 DNA follows: TGTGCCAGCAGCCCGGGACTAGGTTACAATGAGCAGTTCTTC.

This chain joins TRBV10-3 and TRBJ2-3; 10 bases line up with TRBD2. CDR3 length equals 15 residues. With V trimmed by 7 bases and J by 0 bases, 4 bases remained unmatched. Germline CDR1 reads ENHRY; CDR2 reads SYGVKD. The CDR3 sequence: CAITPGLASTDTQYF. In DNA, the CDR3 is TGTGCCATCACGCCGGGACTAGCGAGCACAGATACGCAGTATTTT.

This clonotype was detected ten times or more. The chain couples TRBV24-1 to TRBJ2-1; 8 bases line up with TRBD2. Trimming cost V 6 bases and J 6 bases; bases outside gene matches: 6. The CDR3 sequence is 14 residues long. Germline V gene lookup returns CDR1 KGHDR and CDR2 SFDVKD. Here the CDR3 DNA reads TGTGCCACCAGTCGCAGCGGGAGCAGCAATGAGCAGTTCTTC. It translates to CATSRSGSSNEQFF.

This clonotype was recorded many times. The V gene is TRBV14, the J gene TRBJ2-1; TRBD1 might be the D (5 bases). This CDR3 has 13 amino acids. Germline V gene lookup returns CDR1 SGHDN and CDR2 FVKESK. The germline V and J ends were trimmed by 0 bases and 11 bases, with 11 bases remaining between them. In nucleotides, the CDR3 is TGTGCCAGCAGCCAAGATCAGGGAAGGCAGCAGTTCTTC. This codes for CASSQDQGRQQFF.

This clonotype was detected only a few times. The V and J genes are TRBV29-1 and TRBJ2-7; 8 positions match TRBD1. The CDR3 loop spans 13 amino acids. V shed 7 bases, J shed 6 bases, and the junction held 11 bases outside the gene matches. Germline-derived CDR1 and CDR2 are SQVTM and ANQGSEA. CDR3 in amino acids: CSAGTGTGGEQYF. In nucleotides, the CDR3 is TGCAGCGCAGGAACCGGGACAGGTGGCGAGCAGTACTTC.

The chain joins TRBV19 to TRBJ2-3; 8 positions agree with TRBD1. The CDR3 has 14 residues. Trimming removed 7 bases from V and 4 bases from J; junction bases left unmatched: 7. Germline assignment: CDR1 LNHDA and CDR2 SQIVND (reference sequence). CDR3 protein: CASKRQGISDTQYF. The CDR3 coding sequence is TGTGCCAGTAAGAGACAGGGGATATCAGATACGCAGTATTTT.

This clonotype was picked up a small number of times. The rearrangement links TRBV29-1 to TRBJ2-7; no reliable D call. CDR1 SQVTM and CDR2 ANQGSEA come from the germline V gene. The CDR3 is 14 amino acids. V was clipped by 1 base and J by 1 base, with 11 bases between them. In DNA form, the CDR3 reads TGCAGCGTTGAAGGGGTAAAAGGGTCCTACGAGCAGTACTTC. Its translation is CSVEGVKGSYEQYF.

The chain is built from TRBV20-1 and TRBJ2-1, with TRBD2 matching 7 bases. The J segment lost 5 bases and the V segment lost 3 bases, leaving 4 bases of the junction unmatched. Germline V gene data show CDR1 as DFQATT and CDR2 as SNEGSKA (reference sequence). This CDR3 region has 13 residues. In DNA, the CDR3 is TGCAGTGCTAGGAGCGGGGAAAACAATGAGCAGTTCTTC. Its translation: CSARSGENNEQFF.

The rearrangement links TRBV3-1 to TRBJ2-1; D gene ambiguous. Germline V gives CDR1 LGHDT, CDR2 YNNKEL (reference sequence). The CDR3 length is 12 residues. V shed 0 bases and J shed 9 bases, with 6 bases lying between them. The CDR3 DNA sequence: TGTGCCAGCAGCCAAGAGATCGGTGAGCAGTTCTTC. Protein product: CASSQEIGEQFF.

This clonotype came up many times. This rearrangement joins TRBV7-9 to TRBJ2-5, with TRBD1 matching 7 bases. CDR1 is SEHNR, CDR2 FQNEAQ, per germline (reference sequence). Trimming cost V 0 bases and J 1 base; bases outside gene matches: 8. This CDR3 contains 17 residues. The CDR3: CASSLALRQGTQETQYF. Here the CDR3 DNA reads TGTGCCAGCAGCTTAGCACTGCGACAGGGCACCCAAGAGACCCAGTACTTC.

The CDR3 bases are TGTGCCACCATAGACAGGGGGCGATTGGACAGGGCGAACACCGGGGAGCTGTTTTTT. It translates to CATIDRGRLDRANTGELFF. The V call is TRBV24-1, the J call TRBJ2-2, with 10 bases lining up with TRBD1. The CDR3 consists of 19 residues. Trimming removed 8 bases from V and 0 bases from J; junction bases left unmatched: 14. Looked up from germline, CDR1 is KGHDR and CDR2 is SFDVKD.

This clonotype was seen repeatedly, ten times or more. The gene calls are TRBV7-3 and TRBJ2-6, with 10 nucleotides matching TRBD2. The CDR3 is 18 amino acids. Germline V gene sequence: CDR1 SGHTA, CDR2 FQGTGA. The trim removed 5 bases at V and 1 base at J, leaving 8 bases unmatched. CDR3 amino acids: CASSPSSGRVSGANVLTF. CDR3 coding DNA: TGTGCCAGCAGCCCCTCTAGCGGGAGAGTATCTGGGGCCAACGTCCTGACTTTC.

This clonotype has at least ten counts. The V gene is TRBV29-1, the J gene TRBJ1-1, with D possibly being TRBD1 (6 bases). Trimming left V 6 bases short and J 4 bases short, with 15 bases between. The V gene's germline CDR1 is SQVTM and CDR2 ANQGSEA. CDR3 size: 13 residues. CDR3 amino acids: CSVGPGDSTEAFF. The CDR3 DNA follows: TGCAGCGTGGGGCCAGGGGATAGCACTGAAGCTTTCTTT.

This clonotype was observed many times. CDR3 sequence: CSASTSWVPNEQYF. CDR3 DNA: TGCAGTGCTAGCACTAGCTGGGTTCCTAACGAGCAGTACTTC. The V and J genes are TRBV20-1 and TRBJ2-7; D is possibly TRBD2 (6 bases). CDR1 and CDR2 (germline): DFQATT, SNEGSKA (reference sequence). This CDR3 contains 14 residues. V was clipped by 3 bases and J by 5 bases, with 17 bases between them.